This T cell receptor (beta chain) was obtained from a study of cytomegalovirus exposure and HLA in healthy donors. With respect to this clone: As yet, its antigen is unknown.

Germline loops: CDR1 SNHLY, CDR2 FYNNEI. The CDR3 contains 13 residues. V dropped 2 bases and J dropped 4 bases, with 5 bases sitting between them. This PCR relied on a set of 60 Vbeta primers and 13 Jbeta primers. Sequenced by immunoSEQ multiplex PCR; TCRdb stores in-frame clones only, minus some. This sample carries 150,000 or so clones, more than 65% of them seen once, and the ten largest clones take about 6%. Whole-study results and caveats: Analyses of presence and absence presupposed an approximately uniform sequencing depth across donors. In a later analysis, donors in an Asian-associated ancestry cluster reportedly had fewer N-insertions in productive TCRs than the cohort mean.

The clonotype was recovered from a man in his fifties or sixties in good health and CMV-seropositive. What was sequenced was PBMCs. The chain carries TRBV2 and TRBJ2-2, with D uncertain. The CDR3 protein is CASSELRTGELFF. Written as DNA, the CDR3 is TGTGCCAGCAGTGAACTGCGCACCGGGGAGCTGTTTTTT.